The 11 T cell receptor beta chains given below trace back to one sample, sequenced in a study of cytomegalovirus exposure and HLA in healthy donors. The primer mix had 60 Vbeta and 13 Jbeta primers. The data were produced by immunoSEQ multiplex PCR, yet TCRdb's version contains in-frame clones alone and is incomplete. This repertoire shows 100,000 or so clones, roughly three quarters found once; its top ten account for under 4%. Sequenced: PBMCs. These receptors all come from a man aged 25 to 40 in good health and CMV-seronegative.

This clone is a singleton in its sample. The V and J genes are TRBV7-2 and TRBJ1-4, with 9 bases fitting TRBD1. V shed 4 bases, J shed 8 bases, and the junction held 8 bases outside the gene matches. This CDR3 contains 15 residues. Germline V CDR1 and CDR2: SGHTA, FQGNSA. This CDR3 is CASSSRTGVYEKLFF. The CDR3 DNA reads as TGTGCCAGCAGCTCCCGGACAGGGGTGTACGAAAAACTGTTTTTT.

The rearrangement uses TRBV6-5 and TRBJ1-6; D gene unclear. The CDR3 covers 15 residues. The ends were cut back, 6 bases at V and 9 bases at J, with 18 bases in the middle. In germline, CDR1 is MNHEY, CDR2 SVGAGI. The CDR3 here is CASRIQTLGRSPLHF. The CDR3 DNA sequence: TGTGCCAGCAGGATACAGACCCTCGGCCGTTCACCCCTCCACTTT.

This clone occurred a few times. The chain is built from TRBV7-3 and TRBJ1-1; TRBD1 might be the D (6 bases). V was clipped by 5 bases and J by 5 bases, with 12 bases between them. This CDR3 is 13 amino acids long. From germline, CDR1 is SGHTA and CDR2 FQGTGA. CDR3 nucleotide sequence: TGTGCCAGCAGCCCCCTGACAGGTACTGAAGCTTTCTTT. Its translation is CASSPLTGTEAFF.

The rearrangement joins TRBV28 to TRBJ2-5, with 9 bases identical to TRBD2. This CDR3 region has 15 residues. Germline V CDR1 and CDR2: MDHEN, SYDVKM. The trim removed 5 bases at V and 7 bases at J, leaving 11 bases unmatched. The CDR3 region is CASSRAGGPEGTQYF. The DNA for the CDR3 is TGTGCCAGCAGTCGGGCGGGAGGGCCAGAAGGGACCCAGTACTTC.

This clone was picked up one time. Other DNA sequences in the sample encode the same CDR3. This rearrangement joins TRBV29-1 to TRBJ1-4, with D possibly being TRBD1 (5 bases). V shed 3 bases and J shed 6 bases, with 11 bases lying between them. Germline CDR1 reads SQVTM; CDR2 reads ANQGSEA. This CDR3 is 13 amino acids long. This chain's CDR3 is CSVEEGGDEKLFF. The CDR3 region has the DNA TGCAGCGTTGAGGAGGGAGGGGATGAAAAACTGTTTTTT.

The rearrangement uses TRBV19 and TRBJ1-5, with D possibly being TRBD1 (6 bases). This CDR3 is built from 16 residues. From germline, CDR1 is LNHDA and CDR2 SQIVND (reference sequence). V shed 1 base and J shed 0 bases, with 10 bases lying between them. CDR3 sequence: CASSIVGDISNQPQHF. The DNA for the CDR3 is TGTGCCAGTAGTATAGTTGGGGACATTAGCAATCAGCCCCAGCATTTT.

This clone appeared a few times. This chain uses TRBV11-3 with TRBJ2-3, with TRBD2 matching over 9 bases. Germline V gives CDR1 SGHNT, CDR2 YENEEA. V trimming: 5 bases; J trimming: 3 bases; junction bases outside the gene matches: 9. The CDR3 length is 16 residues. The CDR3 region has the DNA TGTGCCAGCAGCCCATTGAGACTAGCGGTTACAGATACGCAGTATTTT. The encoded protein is CASSPLRLAVTDTQYF.

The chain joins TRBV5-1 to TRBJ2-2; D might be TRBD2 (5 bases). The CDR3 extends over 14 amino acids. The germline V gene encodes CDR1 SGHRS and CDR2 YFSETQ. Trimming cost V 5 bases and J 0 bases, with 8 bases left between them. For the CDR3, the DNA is TGCGCCAGCAGGGAGCGGACGAACACCGGGGAGCTGTTTTTT. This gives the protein CASRERTNTGELFF. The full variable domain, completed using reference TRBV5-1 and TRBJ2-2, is KAGVTQTPRYLIKTRGQQVTLSCSPISGHRSVSWYQQTPGQGLQFLFEYFSETQRNKGNFPGRFSGRQFSNSRSEMNVSTLELGDSALYLCASRERTNTGELFFGEGSRLTVL.

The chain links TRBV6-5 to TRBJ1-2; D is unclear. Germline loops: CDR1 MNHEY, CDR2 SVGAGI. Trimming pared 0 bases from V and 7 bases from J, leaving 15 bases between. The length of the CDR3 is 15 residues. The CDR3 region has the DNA TGTGCCAGCAGTTACTCTTTATTGAAAACTAGTGGCTACACCTTC. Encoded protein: CASSYSLLKTSGYTF.

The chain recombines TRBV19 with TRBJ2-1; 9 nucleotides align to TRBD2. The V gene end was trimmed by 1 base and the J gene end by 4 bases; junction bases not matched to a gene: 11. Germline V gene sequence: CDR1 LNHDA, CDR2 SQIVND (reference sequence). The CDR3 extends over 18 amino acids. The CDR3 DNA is TGTGCCAGTAGTATAGGCGCGGGAGGGCCGACTCGGTACAATGAGCAGTTCTTC. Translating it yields CASSIGAGGPTRYNEQFF.

This CDR3 reads CASSLESGEQYF. CDR3 nucleotides: TGCGCCAGCAGCTTGGAGTCCGGCGAGCAGTACTTC. The chain joins TRBV5-1 to TRBJ2-7, with D unclear. Trimming took 0 bases from V and 6 from J, leaving 7 bases between them. The germline gives CDR1 SGHRS, CDR2 YFSETQ. The CDR3 is made up of 12 amino acids. Supplemented by reference TRBV5-1 and TRBJ2-7, the full variable domain reads KAGVTQTPRYLIKTRGQQVTLSCSPISGHRSVSWYQQTPGQGLQFLFEYFSETQRNKGNFPGRFSGRQFSNSRSEMNVSTLELGDSALYLCASSLESGEQYFGPGTRLTVT.